Listed below are T cell receptor beta chains from one sample, sequenced in a study of T cell repertoires in ileal Crohn's disease. Using immunoSEQ multiplex PCR, the repertoire was profiled, and TCRdb retains in-frame clones only, with some absent. The repertoire holds 25,000 to 30,000 clones, with roughly 77% as singletons. Sequencing used ileal tissue. These receptors were taken from an adult with Crohn's disease. The conserved cysteine and the conserved F or W are not part of the CDR3 here. D genes are given only for firm matches.

D: TRBD1; V: TRBV6-1; J: TRBJ1-1; CDR3: ASNRQGNTEAF
D: NA; V: TRBV11-2; J: TRBJ2-7; CDR3: ASSFGGSYEQY
D: TRBD1; V: TRBV5-1; J: TRBJ1-1; CDR3: ASSLGRGRDTEAF
D: TRBD1; V: TRBV7-6; J: TRBJ1-6; CDR3: ASSLVTGGLDSPLH
D: NA; V: TRBV5-4; J: TRBJ1-1; CDR3: ASRRDGQGNTEAF
D: NA; V: TRBV5-5; J: TRBJ1-1; CDR3: ASSLTAEAF
D: NA; V: TRBV5-6; J: NA; CDR3: ASSPPAGLPYEQY
D: NA; V: TRBV5-1; J: TRBJ1-3; CDR3: ASSLERSSGNTIY
D: TRBD1; V: TRBV6-5; J: TRBJ1-6; CDR3: ASSYRDSNSPLH
D: NA; V: TRBV7-6; J: TRBJ1-1; CDR3: ASSLGGRSEAF
D: TRBD2; V: TRBV23-1; J: NA; CDR3: ASSQSGLFSYEQY
D: NA; V: TRBV5-1; J: TRBJ1-5; CDR3: ASSPTGAGDERPQH
D: TRBD2; V: TRBV6-5; J: TRBJ2-7; CDR3: ASRQAGGSSYEQY
D: TRBD1; V: TRBV2; J: TRBJ1-6; CDR3: AGRTGDNSPLH
D: NA; V: TRBV6-5; J: TRBJ2-7; CDR3: ASTATRLNYEQY